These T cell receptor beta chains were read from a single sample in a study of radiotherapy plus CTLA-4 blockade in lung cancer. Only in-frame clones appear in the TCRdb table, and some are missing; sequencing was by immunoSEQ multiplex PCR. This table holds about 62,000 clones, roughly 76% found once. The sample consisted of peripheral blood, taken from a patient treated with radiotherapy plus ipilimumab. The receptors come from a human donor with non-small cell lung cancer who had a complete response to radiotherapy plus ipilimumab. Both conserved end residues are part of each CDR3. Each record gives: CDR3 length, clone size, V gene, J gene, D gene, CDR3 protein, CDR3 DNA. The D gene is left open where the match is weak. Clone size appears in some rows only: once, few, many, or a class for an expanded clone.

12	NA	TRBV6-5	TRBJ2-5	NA	CASSQYGETQYF	TGTGCCAGCAGTCAATACGGGGAGACCCAGTACTTC
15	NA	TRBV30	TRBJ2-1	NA	CAWSGSGSSYNEQFF	TGTGCCTGGAGTGGGTCGGGGAGCTCCTACAATGAGCAGTTCTTC
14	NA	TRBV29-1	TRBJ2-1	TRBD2	CSVEGLAGDNEQFF	TGCAGCGTTGAAGGGCTAGCGGGAGATAATGAGCAGTTCTTC
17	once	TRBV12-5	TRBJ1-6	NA	CASGSTGFGSYNSPLHF	TGTGCTAGTGGTTCAACAGGTTTTGGGTCCTATAATTCACCCCTCCACTTT
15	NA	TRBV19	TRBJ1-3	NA	CASSEDSSSGNTIYF	TGTGCCAGTAGTGAGGACAGTAGCTCTGGAAACACCATATATTTT
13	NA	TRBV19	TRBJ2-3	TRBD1	CASSTDRGDTQYF	TGTGCCAGTAGTACAGACAGGGGCGATACGCAGTATTTT
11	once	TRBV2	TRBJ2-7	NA	CASRFRYEQYF	TGTGCCAGCAGGTTTAGATACGAGCAGTACTTC
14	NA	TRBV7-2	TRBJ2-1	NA	CASSLDLGPGEQFF	TGTGCCAGCAGCTTGGACTTGGGCCCTGGCGAGCAGTTCTTC
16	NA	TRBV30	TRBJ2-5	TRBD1	CAWSGPRGFGPETQYF	TGTGCCTGGAGTGGCCCCAGGGGGTTCGGGCCAGAGACCCAGTACTTC
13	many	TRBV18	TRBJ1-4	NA	CASSDSSWEKLFF	TGTGCCAGCTCAGACAGCTCGTGGGAAAAACTGTTTTTT
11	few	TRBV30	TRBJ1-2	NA	CAWTSNYGYTF	TGTGCCTGGACCTCTAACTATGGCTACACCTTC
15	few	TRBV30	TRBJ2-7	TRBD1	CAWSVRGTGGLPEYF	TGTGCCTGGAGTGTACGAGGGACAGGGGGCCTACCAGAGTACTTC
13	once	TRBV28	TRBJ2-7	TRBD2	CASSSGGGYEQYF	TGTGCCAGCAGTTCGGGGGGTGGCTACGAGCAGTACTTC
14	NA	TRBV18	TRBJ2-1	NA	CASSPLLDANEQFF	TGTGCCAGCTCACCATTACTAGATGCCAATGAGCAGTTCTTC
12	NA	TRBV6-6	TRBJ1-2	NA	CAGGGKTYGYTF	TGTGCCGGGGGGGGGAAGACCTATGGCTACACCTTC
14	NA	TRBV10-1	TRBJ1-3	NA	CASSQGRTGNTIYF	TGCGCCAGCAGTCAGGGGCGAACTGGAAACACCATATATTTT
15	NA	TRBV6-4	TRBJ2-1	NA	CASSDSKVAYNEQFF	TGTGCCAGCAGTGACTCAAAGGTAGCTTACAATGAGCAGTTCTTC
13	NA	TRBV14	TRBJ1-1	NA	CACSIGGNTEAFF	TGTGCCTGTAGTATAGGGGGGAACACTGAAGCTTTCTTT
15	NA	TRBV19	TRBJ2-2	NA	CASSIRDSYTGELFF	TGTGCCAGTAGTATAAGGGACTCCTACACCGGGGAGCTGTTTTTT
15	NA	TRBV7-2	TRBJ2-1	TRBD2	CASSLQRGGRVEQFF	TGTGCCAGCAGCCTACAGCGGGGGGGCCGGGTTGAGCAGTTCTTC
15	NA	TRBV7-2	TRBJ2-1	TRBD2	CASSLYLAGRDEQFF	TGTGCCAGCAGCTTATATCTAGCGGGTAGGGATGAGCAGTTCTTC
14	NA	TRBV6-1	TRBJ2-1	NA	CASFRGTVYNEQFF	TGTGCCAGCTTTAGGGGAACAGTCTACAATGAGCAGTTCTTC
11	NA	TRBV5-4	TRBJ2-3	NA	CASSLAGTQYF	TGTGCCAGCAGCTTGGCGGGTACGCAGTATTTT
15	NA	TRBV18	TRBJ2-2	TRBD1	CASSPDRGDSGELFF	TGTGCCAGCTCACCCGACAGGGGAGATTCCGGGGAGCTGTTTTTT
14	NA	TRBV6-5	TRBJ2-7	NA	CASSTGIPPYEQYF	TGTGCCAGCAGCACCGGGATCCCCCCCTACGAGCAGTACTTC
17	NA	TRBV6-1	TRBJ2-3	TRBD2	CASSVRLAGDSTDTQYF	TGTGCCAGCAGTGTAAGACTAGCGGGGGATAGCACAGATACGCAGTATTTT